This T cell receptor (beta chain) was captured by sequencing in a study of OX40 agonist ivuxolimab in advanced cancers. As for the study in general: Participants, around 80% male, averaged approximately 60 years of age, ranging from 23 to 79.

Patients were excluded for autoimmune disease history or systemic immunosuppression. This clone showed up many times. Its antigen is not known. Findings and limits, study-wide: At 0.1 to 3.0 mg/kg, CD4+ and CD8+ blood T cells expanded clonally by week 6. More expanded clones were seen, on average, in CD8+ T cells than in CD4+.

The CDR3 runs to 15 residues. Germline V gene sequence: CDR1 SQVTM, CDR2 ANQGSEA. The ends lost 5 bases at V and 5 bases at J; junction bases unmatched: 9. Profiled with immunoSEQ multiplex PCR; TCRdb holds only in-frame clones, not every one. Among about 71,000 clones, about 81% were seen once, and the ten largest hold more than 4%. The sequence came from an adult with an advanced solid tumor such as melanoma, head and neck, liver or kidney cancer. The sequenced sample was CD4+ or CD8+ T cells sorted from blood, obtained in a trial of the OX40 agonist ivuxolimab. The chain is built from TRBV29-1 and TRBJ1-6; 7 positions agree with TRBD1. CDR3 amino acids: CSVRQGDYDNSPLHF. The CDR3 nucleotides read TGCAGCGTTAGGCAGGGGGATTATGATAATTCACCCCTCCACTTT.